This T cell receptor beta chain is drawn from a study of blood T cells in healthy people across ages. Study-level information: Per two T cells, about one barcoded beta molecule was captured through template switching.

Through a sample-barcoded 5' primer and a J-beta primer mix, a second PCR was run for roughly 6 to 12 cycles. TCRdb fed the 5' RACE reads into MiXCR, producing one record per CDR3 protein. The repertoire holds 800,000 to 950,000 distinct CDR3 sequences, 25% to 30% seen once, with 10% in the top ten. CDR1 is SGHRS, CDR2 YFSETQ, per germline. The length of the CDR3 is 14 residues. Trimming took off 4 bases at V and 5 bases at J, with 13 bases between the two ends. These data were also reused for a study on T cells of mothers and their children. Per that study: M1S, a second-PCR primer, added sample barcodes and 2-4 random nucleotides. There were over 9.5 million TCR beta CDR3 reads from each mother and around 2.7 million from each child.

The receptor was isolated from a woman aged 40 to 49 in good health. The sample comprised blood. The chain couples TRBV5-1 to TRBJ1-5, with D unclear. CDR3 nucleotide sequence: TGCGCCAGCAGCCCCATGTCCCCTGATCAGCCCCAGCATTTT. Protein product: CASSPMSPDQPQHF.